This TCR beta chain originates from a study of blood T cell repertoires in COVID-19. Study at large: The origin of the acute and convalescent COVID-19 samples was the United States, Italy and Spain.

The CDR3 consists of 15 residues. In germline, CDR1 is MNHEY, CDR2 SVGAGI. V shed 7 bases, J shed 4 bases, and the junction held 7 bases outside the gene matches. Libraries were prepared by immunoSEQ multiplex PCR; TCRdb keeps only in-frame clonotypes and omits some of them. The table lists under 65,000 clones, roughly 88% of them singletons, with 5.6% in the top ten. The clonotype comes from a woman aged 55-70 years with acute or convalescent COVID-19. Sequenced input: peripheral blood. The chain employs TRBV6-5 and TRBJ1-5; 10 bases are a match to TRBD1. The CDR3 coding sequence is TGTGCCAGCAAAACGGGACAGGGGAATAATCAGCCCCAGCATTTT. It encodes CASKTGQGNNQPQHF.